This TCR beta chain originates from a study of shared clonotypes between healthy human individuals. This clone was counted a single time. Its matching antigen is unknown. Germline V gene sequence: CDR1 SGHRS, CDR2 YFSETQ. This CDR3 contains 14 residues. The V and J ends lost 5 bases and 4 bases respectively, with 15 bases between them. Study outcomes and limitations: A generally larger estimated richness was seen in naive subsets than in memory subsets. Some naive CD4 clonotypes, roughly 4.7%, turned up in common across several donors. Rarefaction indicated that sorted-subset sequencing remained incomplete although depth was large.

Profiling relied on immunoSEQ multiplex PCR, and the TCRdb table lists in-frame clones only, not all of them. The table lists 2 million to 2.5 million clones, less than 95% of them singletons, with approximately 0.4% in the top ten. The receptor was derived from a man aged 18-30 years in good health. Some clones in this sample may be carry-over from other donors' samples. The genes are TRBV5-1 and TRBJ1-2; possibly TRBD1 for D (6 bases). The sequencing input was naive CD4+ T cells from PBMCs. Subset indicated: CD45RA+ positively selected. The CDR3 here is CASRQGGGIYGYTF. CDR3 in DNA: TGCGCCAGCAGACAGGGCGGGGGAATCTATGGCTACACCTTC.